This T cell receptor (beta chain) was identified during a study of blood T cell repertoires in COVID-19 (dated by TCRdb to between 2020 and 2021). Notes on the research overall: Collaborator samples came from the United States, Italy and Spain and covered acute and convalescent phases of COVID-19. The prospective study material was composed of cDNA or gDNA derived from T cells, B-cell-depleted T cells, or PBMCs. Subjects who had been exposed to COVID-19, were actively infected with it, or had recovered from it provided the deeply sampled blood TCRbeta repertoires that made up the dataset. A freely available public database, intended as a resource for researchers studying the immune response to SARS-CoV-2, is where the repertoires were released. Samples were obtained from the ongoing ImmuneRACE study (first 160 participants) and from 950 to 1,500 subjects provided by 6 global collaborators. The sample metadata nearly always contained a de-identified subject ID, COVID-19 status, age in years and sex. Where available, HLA class I and class II types were taken from metadata supplied by the sample provider and were not determined by assay-based typing. The paper's findings and limits, for the study overall: The amount of clinical and demographic metadata varied by source and participant and was provided uncurated.

Whole blood was collected in K2EDTA tubes by collaborating institutions according to the institutions' own protocols. For TCRbeta analysis, collaborator samples were shipped as frozen whole blood, as isolated PBMCs, or as DNA extracted from either sample type. The immunoSEQ Assay, a bias-controlled multiplex PCR, was used to amplify TCRbeta CDR3 regions from genomic DNA. As for how the authors treated the data: Nucleated cell counts per sample were estimated from amplification of reference gene primers within the assay. To quantify the absolute abundance of each unique TCRbeta CDR3 rearrangement, sequence reads were collapsed and filtered. For each sample, productive Simpson clonality was calculated as the square root of Simpson's diversity index over productive rearrangements. TCRdb limited this immuneACCESS table to in-frame rearrangements with V and J called. A share of clones is missing; checked studies link under half to unresolved V genes, and the rest is unexplained. V and J calls and clone size follow that table, whereas D and trimming were derived from the DNA. The sample contains 200,000 to 250,000 clones, around 86% of them found a single time. Approximately 3% of the sample rests with the top ten.

This clone was found a few times. What this receptor recognizes is not known. Base qualities are not at hand, and no much larger clone is one base apart. Distinct nucleotide sequences in the sample also encode this CDR3. From a lookup of the germline V gene (reference sequence), CDR1 and CDR2 are MNHEY and SMNVEV. From the cysteine up to the phenylalanine, the CDR3 has a length of 14 residues. The kept DNA is CDR3 alone, 42 bases in frame from the first base. Relative to germline, V is missing 5 bases and J is missing 4 bases, with 4 bases of the junction outside any gene match. Sequencing input: peripheral blood. This sequence originates from a man aged 60-69 years with acute or convalescent COVID-19. The chain employs TRBV27 and TRBJ1-4, with 7 bases aligning to TRBD1. The DNA reads as follows: TGTGCCAGCAGTAGGGGGCGGGATAATGAAAAACTGTTTTTT. Its protein product is CASSRGRDNEKLFF.